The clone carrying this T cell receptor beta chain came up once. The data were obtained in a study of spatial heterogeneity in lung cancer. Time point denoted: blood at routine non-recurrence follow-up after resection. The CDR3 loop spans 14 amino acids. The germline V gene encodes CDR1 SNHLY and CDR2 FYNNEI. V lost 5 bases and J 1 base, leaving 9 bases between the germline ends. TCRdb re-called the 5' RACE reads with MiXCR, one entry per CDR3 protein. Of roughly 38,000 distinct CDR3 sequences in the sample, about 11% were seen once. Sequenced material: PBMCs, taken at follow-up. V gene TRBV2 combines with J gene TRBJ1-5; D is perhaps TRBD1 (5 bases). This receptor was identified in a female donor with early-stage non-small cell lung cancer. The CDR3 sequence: CASSTGTSNQPQHF. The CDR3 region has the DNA TGTGCCAGCAGTACCGGGACCAGCAATCAGCCCCAGCATTTT.